This T cell receptor beta chain was obtained from a study of blood T cell repertoires in COVID-19. About the study: Acute and convalescent COVID-19 samples came from the United States, Italy and Spain. T cells, B-cell-depleted T cells, or PBMCs provided the cDNA or gDNA that served as material.

Seattle patients were enrolled during active infection and followed longitudinally. The CDR3 has 17 residues. Trimming left V 5 bases short and J 0 bases short, with 17 bases between. CDR1 is MNHEY, CDR2 SVGEGT, per germline. Per the study methods: Amplification of reference gene primers provided the estimated nucleated cell counts. Sequencing was performed with immunoSEQ multiplex PCR; in TCRdb, only in-frame clones are kept and a portion is missing. V and J calls and clone size are copied from that table; D and trimming were computed from the DNA. The table records about 200,000 clones, under 90% of them present only once.

The source of this sequence is a woman at least 80 years old with COVID-19, enrolled during active disease. The sequenced material came from peripheral blood. The rearrangement joins TRBV6-2 or TRBV6-3 to TRBJ1-5; a weak D match, TRBD1 (6 bases). The CDR3 loop is CASSDRPGHRSNQPQHF. CDR3 DNA: TGTGCCAGCAGTGACCGACCGGGACATCGTAGCAATCAGCCCCAGCATTTT.